This entry is about one T cell receptor beta chain. Its specificity is unknown. TCR beta cDNA libraries had unique molecular identifiers. TCRdb re-called the PCR reads through MiXCR, storing one row per CDR3 protein. The table has approximately 770,000 distinct CDR3 sequences, more than 45% seen once; the top ten hold 4.9%. The data stem from a study of post-analysis software for immune sequencing data. Study summary: Clinical courses comprised relapsing-remitting, secondary progressive and progressive-relapsing multiple sclerosis. Findings and limits, study-wide: Multiple sclerosis was associated with a significant reduction in normalized Chao1 diversity relative to controls. By F measure, strong co-clustering occurred among samples prepared in the same batch. TRBV segments more frequent in patients than in controls numbered several and included TRBV5-6, TRBV5-1 and TRBV20-1.

Trimming pared 3 bases from V and 0 bases from J, leaving 12 bases between. The CDR3 loop spans 15 amino acids. Germline V gives CDR1 SGHTA, CDR2 FQGNSA. This clonotype was sampled from a girl aged 10-17 years with multiple sclerosis. The chain joins TRBV7-2 to TRBJ2-7; D might be TRBD2 (6 bases). Sequenced material: blood. CDR3 in amino acids: CASSFPGLSSYEQYF. In DNA form, the CDR3 reads TGTGCCAGCAGCTTCCCGGGACTGAGCTCCTACGAGCAGTACTTC.